This is a list of T cell receptor beta chains from one sample in a study of blood T cell repertoires in COVID-19. Repertoires were generated with immunoSEQ multiplex PCR, while TCRdb's copy carries only in-frame clones and drops some. Here the sample spans hundreds of thousands of clones, about 88% being singletons. Material: PBMCs or T cells enriched from blood (not recorded which). These receptors were obtained from a woman aged 18-29 years who had been exposed to COVID-19. Both conserved end residues are part of each CDR3. Each record gives: CDR3 protein, V gene, J gene, clone size. Clone size is not always given. Where it is, it says once, few, many or a class for expanded clones.

CASSSPRGGDTEAFF	TRBV28	TRBJ1-1	NA
CASSQDDKSSGNTIYF	TRBV4-3	TRBJ1-3	few
CSVVGPGLAGTKEQFF	TRBV29-1	TRBJ2-1	few
CASSPGVNNSPLHF	TRBV28	TRBJ1-6	NA
CASSLGTVRGRNEKLFF	TRBV7-2	TRBJ1-4	NA
CASRRDLSGYTF	TRBV27	TRBJ1-2	NA
CASSPNPGLSGYTF	TRBV7-3	TRBJ1-2	NA
CASSGPGQGMNTEAFF	TRBV10-2	TRBJ1-1	NA
CAGQGEANEKLFF	TRBV2	TRBJ1-4	NA
CSVDGTSGSGVDEQYF	TRBV29-1	TRBJ2-7	NA
CASRSGQGMDNQPQHF	TRBV5-8	TRBJ1-5	NA
CASSGGTSGYNEQFF	TRBV5-1	TRBJ2-1	NA
CATSRATRGNEQFF	TRBV15	TRBJ2-1	NA
CASSNPGGAGQETQYF	TRBV19	TRBJ2-5	NA
CSVDRLAGGPGYEQYF	TRBV29-1	TRBJ2-7	NA
CASSASAGTSYEQYF	TRBV27	TRBJ2-7	NA
CASSQLGNTIYF	TRBV3-1/TRBV3-2	TRBJ1-3	NA
CSASRRLENTGELFF	TRBV20-1	TRBJ2-2	NA
CASSSASAGAKYEQYF	TRBV27	TRBJ2-7	NA
CASSQAPGLAVPPPNEQFF	TRBV4-1	TRBJ2-1	NA
CASSQGLRRPSGANVLTF	TRBV4-1	TRBJ2-6	NA
CASSSDRYEQYF	TRBV7-9	TRBJ2-7	NA